One and the same sample provided the 18 T cell receptor beta chains below, sequenced in a study of long-term antiretroviral therapy in people with HIV. At the survey level, the v3.0 immunoSEQ assay was run. Method: immunoSEQ multiplex PCR; TCRdb's copy keeps in-frame clones and lacks some. The sample records about 24,000 clones, roughly 89% being singletons. Sequencing was performed on unsorted PBMCs, taken 1.8 years before starting antiretroviral therapy. Receptors originate from a man aged 45-65 years with HIV.

J is TRBJ1-5 and V is TRBV15; no firm D call. The length of the CDR3 is 13 residues. Germline V gives CDR1 LNHNV, CDR2 YYDKDF (reference sequence). V lost 0 bases, J lost 10 bases, and 10 bases lay in between. In DNA form, the CDR3 reads TGTGCCACCAGCAGAGATGGGAGTATCCCCCAGCATTTT. Its translation is CATSRDGSIPQHF.

This clone was found once. This chain links TRBV7-3 with TRBJ2-2, with 8 bases identical to TRBD2. This CDR3 is built from 16 residues. J lost 5 bases, V lost 6 bases, and 11 bases had no gene match. Germline V gene sequence: CDR1 SGHTA, CDR2 FQGTGA. This CDR3 reads CASRDPGGAGTGELFF. CDR3 DNA: TGTGCCAGCAGGGACCCCGGGGGGGCCGGGACCGGGGAGCTGTTTTTT. The entire variable domain, with the rest obtained from reference TRBV7-3 and TRBJ2-2, is as follows: GAGVSQTPSNKVTEKGKYVELRCDPISGHTALYWYRQSLGQGPEFLIYFQGTGAADDSGLPNDRFFAVRPEGSVSTLKIQRTERGDSAVYLCASRDPGGAGTGELFFGEGSRLTVL.

This clone was found once. The CDR3 region has the DNA TGTGCCAGCAGAACTTCGGGGACAGGACTCTTCCAAGAGACCCAGTACTTC. It specifies CASRTSGTGLFQETQYF. This sequence joins TRBV7-6 and TRBJ2-5; 8 bases line up with TRBD1. The germline CDR1 and CDR2 sequences are SGHVS and FNYEAQ. The V gene end was trimmed by 6 bases and the J gene end by 1 base; junction bases not matched to a gene: 13. The CDR3 length is 17 residues.

The chain is built from TRBV7-2 and TRBJ1-6; D gene unclear. V was clipped by 0 bases and J by 5 bases, with 8 bases between them. Germline CDR1 SGHTA, CDR2 FQGNSA. The CDR3 runs to 15 residues. The CDR3, as DNA: TGTGCCAGCAGCTTAGCGGCCCAGAATAATTCACCCCTCCACTTT. Encoded protein: CASSLAAQNNSPLHF.

The chain combines TRBV30 with TRBJ2-7; D gene unclear. V lost 6 bases and J lost 6, with 15 bases in between. There are 12 residues in the CDR3. Germline CDR1 GTSNPN, CDR2 SVGIG (reference sequence). The CDR3 here is CACNRPLTEQYF. CDR3 in DNA: TGTGCCTGCAATAGGCCTTTGACCGAGCAGTACTTC.

This rearrangement joins TRBV5-4 to TRBJ2-5; TRBD2 matches at 8 bases. This CDR3 has 15 residues. The V gene end was trimmed by 0 bases and the J gene end by 4 bases; junction bases not matched to a gene: 5. The germline gives CDR1 SGHNT, CDR2 YYREEE (reference sequence). In nucleotides, the CDR3 is TGTGCCAGCAGCTTGGCGGGGGGGCTACGAGAGACCCAGTACTTC. It is translated as CASSLAGGLRETQYF. Full variable domain (remainder filled in from reference TRBV5-4 and TRBJ2-5): ETGVTQSPTHLIKTRGQQVTLRCSSQSGHNTVSWYQQALGQGPQFIFQYYREEENGRGNFPPRFSGLQFPNYSSELNVNALELDDSALYLCASSLAGGLRETQYFGPGTRLLVL.

The chain carries TRBV10-1 and TRBJ1-1, with a tentative D call TRBD1 (5 bases). Germline V CDR1 and CDR2: WNHNN, SYGVQD (reference sequence). CDR3 size: 14 residues. The ends were cut back, 0 bases at V and 3 bases at J, with 8 bases in the middle. The CDR3 here is CASSESAGDTEAFF. For the CDR3, the DNA is TGCGCCAGCAGTGAGTCTGCGGGGGACACTGAAGCTTTCTTT.

The chain employs TRBV5-1 and TRBJ2-7, with a tentative D call TRBD2 (6 bases). This CDR3 is 14 amino acids long. Germline lookup yields CDR1 SGHRS and CDR2 YFSETQ. Deletions cut 4 bases from V and 2 bases from J, with 13 bases between. The CDR3 here is CASSRAAGPYEQYF. The CDR3 DNA sequence: TGCGCCAGCAGCCGGGCCGCGGGACCCTACGAGCAGTACTTC.

This chain links TRBV5-1 with TRBJ2-3; TRBD2 agrees at 7 bases. V was pared by 0 bases and J by 4 bases, with 8 bases of the junction left unmatched. Germline CDR1 is SGHRS and CDR2 is YFSETQ. CDR3 size: 16 residues. The CDR3 protein is CASSLVLSRESDTQYF. CDR3 nucleotide sequence: TGCGCCAGCAGCTTGGTGCTGTCGCGGGAGTCAGATACGCAGTATTTT. Variable domain in full (rest from reference TRBV5-1 and TRBJ2-3): KAGVTQTPRYLIKTRGQQVTLSCSPISGHRSVSWYQQTPGQGLQFLFEYFSETQRNKGNFPGRFSGRQFSNSRSEMNVSTLELGDSALYLCASSLVLSRESDTQYFGPGTRLTVL.

The V and J genes are TRBV2 and TRBJ1-6, with TRBD1 as a possible D gene (5 bases). Between the trimmed V and J ends, which lost 9 bases and 1 base, there was a span of 13 bases. Germline loops: CDR1 SNHLY, CDR2 FYNNEI. CDR3 size: 15 residues. The CDR3, as DNA: TGTGCCAGAGGGACCATAAAGTCCTATAATTCACCCCTCCACTTT. Translating gives CARGTIKSYNSPLHF. Drawing the rest from reference TRBV2 and TRBJ1-6, the complete variable domain is EPEVTQTPSHQVTQMGQEVILRCVPISNHLYFYWYRQILGQKVEFLVSFYNNEISEKSEIFDDQFSVERPDGSNFTLKIRSTKLEDSAMYFCARGTIKSYNSPLHFGNGTRLTVT.

The chain uses TRBV29-1 and TRBJ2-7, with TRBD2 matching over 7 bases. Germline V gene data show CDR1 as SQVTM and CDR2 as ANQGSEA. The CDR3 runs to 12 residues. V lost 7 bases, J lost 2 bases, and 5 bases stayed unmatched. CDR3 coding DNA: TGCAGCGCCTGGGACTACACCTACGAGCAGTACTTC. This codes for CSAWDYTYEQYF.

This sequence joins TRBV10-2 and TRBJ1-6; unclear D gene. Germline CDR1 WSHSY, CDR2 SAAADI. Trimming removed 4 bases from V and 0 bases from J, with 4 bases in between. The CDR3 consists of 14 residues. As DNA, the CDR3 is TGCGCCAGCAGTGCTAGCTCCTATAATTCACCCCTCCACTTT. Amino acids: CASSASSYNSPLHF.

This clone appeared a single time. As DNA, the CDR3 is TGTGCCAGCAGCTTGGTTCCAGGCATTAATCAGCCCCAGCATTTT. Residues: CASSLVPGINQPQHF. The chain has TRBV5-4 and TRBJ1-5, with D uncertain. Trimming cost V 0 bases and J 4 bases, with 11 bases left between them. The CDR3 consists of 15 residues. Germline CDR1 and CDR2: SGHNT and YYREEE (reference sequence). The variable domain in full, completed from reference TRBV5-4 and TRBJ1-5, reads ETGVTQSPTHLIKTRGQQVTLRCSSQSGHNTVSWYQQALGQGPQFIFQYYREEENGRGNFPPRFSGLQFPNYSSELNVNALELDDSALYLCASSLVPGINQPQHFGDGTRLSIL.

Concerning this clone itself: Other DNA sequences of this sample code for an identical CDR3. Written as DNA, the CDR3 is TGCAGCGTTGAGGGGGCTGAAGCTTTCTTT. Translated: CSVEGAEAFF. The V call is TRBV29-1, the J call TRBJ1-1, with D possibly matching TRBD1 (5 bases). Germline lookup yields CDR1 SQVTM and CDR2 ANQGSEA. V lost 3 bases and J lost 6, with 5 bases in between. The CDR3 sequence is 10 residues long. Full variable domain (missing parts from reference TRBV29-1 and TRBJ1-1): SAVISQKPSRDICQRGTSLTIQCQVDSQVTMMFWYRQQPGQSLTLIATANQGSEATYESGFVIDKFPISRPNLTFSTLTVSNMSPEDSSIYLCSVEGAEAFFGQGTRLTVV.

CDR3 amino acids: CASSPYRGGLNQPQHF. The CDR3 DNA is TGTGCCAGCTCACCATATAGGGGAGGGCTAAATCAGCCCCAGCATTTT. The chain uses TRBV18 and TRBJ1-5; perhaps TRBD1 as D (5 bases). V was cut by 2 bases and J by 4 bases, with 15 bases left in between. Germline V gene sequence: CDR1 KGHSH, CDR2 LQKENI. This CDR3 is built from 16 residues.

The V gene is TRBV5-8, the J gene TRBJ2-1, with TRBD2 matching over 8 bases. CDR3 length: 15 residues. Germline V gene sequence: CDR1 SGHTS, CDR2 YDEGEE. J was trimmed by 5 bases and V by 0 bases; bases with no gene match: 4. The CDR3 bases are TGTGCCAGCAGCTTGGAGGGACTAGTAGACAATGAGCAGTTCTTC. Translating gives CASSLEGLVDNEQFF. Full variable domain (outside the CDR3, taken from reference TRBV5-8 and TRBJ2-1): EAGVTQSPTHLIKTRGQQATLRCSPISGHTSVYWYQQALGLGLQFLLWYDEGEERNRGNFPPRFSGRQFPNYSSELNVNALELEDSALYLCASSLEGLVDNEQFFGPGTRLTVL.

This clone was recorded a few times. V and J are TRBV10-1 and TRBJ1-1; D is ambiguous. Trimming shortened V by 4 bases and J by 3 bases, and 9 bases separated the two germline ends. CDR1 is WNHNN and CDR2 is SYGVQD in the germline V gene (reference sequence). The CDR3 contains 13 residues. The CDR3 region is CASSVNRDTEAFF. The DNA of the CDR3 is TGCGCCAGCAGTGTAAACAGAGACACTGAAGCTTTCTTT.

The chain employs TRBV15 and TRBJ2-7; 8 bases line up with TRBD1. The germline V gene has CDR1 LNHNV and CDR2 YYDKDF (reference sequence). The CDR3 is made up of 13 amino acids. The J segment lost 5 bases and the V segment lost 6 bases, leaving 6 bases of the junction unmatched. CDR3 region: CATREQGADEQYF. CDR3 nucleotide sequence: TGTGCCACCAGGGAGCAGGGGGCGGACGAGCAGTACTTC.